A selection of T cell receptor beta chains follows, all from one sample in a study of blood T cells in healthy people across ages. TCRdb analysed the 5' RACE reads with MiXCR anew, one entry per CDR3 protein. The table records 600,000 or so distinct CDR3 sequences, roughly 20% of them present only once. Material: blood. The source is a man between 65 and 85 years old in good health. The CDR3 runs from the conserved cysteine through the conserved F or W. D genes are given only for firm matches. Not all rows give a size; the values are once, few, many and, for expanded clones, a class.

>TRBD2|.|TRBJ2-1|TRBV5-1|16
CASSFGTSGSRGEQFF
TGCGCCAGCAGCTTCGGGACTAGCGGGAGTCGAGGTGAGCAGTTCTTC
>.|.|TRBJ2-4|TRBV6-2/TRBV6-3|14
CASSWTEVKNIQYF
TGTGCCAGCAGTTGGACAGAGGTCAAAAACATTCAGTACTTC
>.|.|TRBJ1-1|TRBV10-3|13
CAIRDRPGAEAFF
TGTGCCATCAGGGACCGACCGGGGGCTGAAGCTTTCTTT
>TRBD1|many|TRBJ2-5|TRBV5-1|16
CASSLYRGRSGETQYF
TGCGCCAGCAGCCTATACAGGGGTAGGAGTGGAGAGACCCAGTACTTC
>.|.|TRBJ2-1|TRBV25-1|15
CASSDWSALGNGQFF
TGTGCCAGCAGTGATTGGAGTGCCCTTGGCAATGGGCAGTTCTTC
>.|.|TRBJ1-2|TRBV6-5|16
CASSYSSNGENYGYTF
TGTGCCAGCAGTTACTCCTCAAACGGAGAGAACTATGGCTACACCTTC
>.|.|TRBJ2-7|TRBV5-1|14
CASSRDSLSYEQYF
TGCGCCAGCAGCCGCGACAGCCTCTCCTACGAGCAGTACTTC
>TRBD2|few|TRBJ2-3|TRBV29-1|18
CSVEDLTGLAGGADTQYF
TGCAGTGTTGAAGACCTTACGGGACTAGCGGGAGGGGCAGATACGCAGTATTTT
>TRBD2|many|TRBJ2-1|TRBV20-1|16
CSASSYQRDPYNEQFF
TGCAGTGCTAGTTCCTACCAGCGGGATCCCTACAATGAGCAGTTCTTC
>TRBD1|.|TRBJ2-2|TRBV25-1|13
CASSQGQVRELFF
TGTGCCAGCAGTCAAGGACAGGTCCGGGAGCTGTTTTTT
>.|.|TRBJ2-3|TRBV7-3|13
CASSSAYTDTQYF
TGTGCCAGCAGCTCCGCTTACACAGATACGCAGTATTTT